Described below is a single T cell receptor (beta chain) sequence and its context. TCRdb called the reads again in MiXCR, with one record for every CDR3 protein. The sample consists of over 150,000 distinct CDR3 sequences, 14% of them appearing once. These data are taken from a study of T cell repertoires in cytomegalovirus infection. The CDR3 sequence is 15 residues long. The V segment lost 6 bases and the J segment 1 base; nucleotides outside the gene matches: 3. CDR1 and CDR2 (germline): SEHNR, FQNEAQ (reference sequence). J is TRBJ2-2 and V is TRBV7-9, with 9 bases aligning to TRBD2. Sequenced sample: PBMCs. This sequence originates from a human donor in good health (CMV status not recorded). Some clones in this sample may be carry-over from other donors' samples. The CDR3 loop is CASRHSGGNTGELFF. In DNA, the CDR3 is TGTGCCAGCAGACATAGCGGGGGGAACACCGGGGAGCTGTTTTTT. Variable domain in full (rest from reference TRBV7-9 and TRBJ2-2): DTGVSQNPRHKITKRGQNVTFRCDPISEHNRLYWYRQTLGQGPEFLTYFQNEAQLEKSRLLSDRFSAERPKGSFSTLEIQRTEQGDSAMYLCASRHSGGNTGELFFGEGSRLTVL.